Here is one T cell receptor (beta chain) with its context. Its specificity is not known. Using immunoSEQ multiplex PCR, the repertoire was profiled, and TCRdb retains in-frame clones only, with some absent. The table includes about 78,000 clones, more than 75% detected once. The record originates from a study of identifying expanded T cells in peripheral blood. No infections or other immune events were documented during collection. Study-wide results and limits: Roughly 1.1 clones differed between technical replicates, versus roughly 16 and 20 over time. Clone count variance between roughly 2-week samples rose with total template count.

Germline values: CDR1 MGHRA, CDR2 YSYEKL. V was clipped by 3 bases and J by 2 bases, with 11 bases between them. CDR3 length equals 15 residues. The TCR comes from a person between 18 and 75 years old in good health. The sequenced material came from blood. V is TRBV4-1 and J is TRBJ1-3; no definite D call. DNA of the CDR3: TGCGCCAGCAGCCAGAATCCGGGAGCTGGAAACACCATATATTTT. Protein sequence: CASSQNPGAGNTIYF.